The rows below give T cell receptor beta chains drawn from one sample of a study of blood T cells in healthy people across ages. TCRdb re-called the 5' RACE reads with MiXCR, one entry per CDR3 protein. The table shows some 1.7 million distinct CDR3 sequences, with 28% occurring only once. Sequencing used blood. The receptors come from a woman in her 30s in good health. Both conserved end residues are part of each CDR3. The order of the fields is clone size, D gene, V gene, J gene, CDR3 protein, CDR3 DNA. D genes are given only for firm matches. Not all rows give a size; the values are once, few, many and, for expanded clones, a class.

NA	TRBD2	TRBV12-3/TRBV12-4	TRBJ2-1	CASNSPGLAVIDSYNEQFF	TGTGCCAGCAATTCGCCGGGACTAGCGGTAATCGACTCATACAATGAGCAGTTCTTC
NA	NA	TRBV7-6	TRBJ2-7	CASSLGNGFSYEQYF	TGTGCCAGCAGCTTAGGCAACGGATTCTCCTACGAGCAGTACTTC
NA	TRBD1	TRBV9	TRBJ1-1	CASSVAWTGGSEAFF	TGTGCCAGCAGCGTAGCGTGGACAGGGGGCTCTGAAGCTTTCTTT
NA	TRBD1	TRBV12-3/TRBV12-4	TRBJ1-4	CASSPGGRSNEKLFF	TGTGCCAGCAGTCCAGGGGGGCGGTCTAATGAAAAACTGTTTTTT
once	NA	TRBV7-3	TRBJ1-2	CASSSSGYGYGYTF	TGTGCCAGCAGCTCCTCAGGGTATGGCTATGGCTACACCTTC
NA	TRBD2	TRBV5-6	TRBJ2-7	CASSLEPTHSGGAFYEQYF	TGTGCCAGCAGCTTGGAGCCGACGCATAGCGGGGGGGCCTTCTACGAGCAGTACTTC
NA	TRBD2	TRBV24-1	TRBJ2-1	CATSDRTSGDSEQFF	TGTGCCACCAGTGACCGGACTAGCGGGGATTCTGAGCAGTTCTTC
many	TRBD2	TRBV5-1	TRBJ2-7	CASSSLAGGGEQYF	TGCGCCAGCAGCTCACTAGCGGGGGGAGGCGAGCAGTACTTC
NA	NA	TRBV28	TRBJ2-3	CASSSAGGRNTDTQYF	TGTGCCAGCAGTTCCGCCGGTGGAAGAAACACAGATACGCAGTATTTT
NA	NA	TRBV20-1	TRBJ2-4	CSAREELVRYNEQYF	TGCAGTGCTAGAGAAGAGCTAGTCCGCTACAATGAGCAGTACTTC
few	TRBD1	TRBV7-9	TRBJ2-7	CASRSDRGRVFGEQYF	TGTGCCAGCAGATCCGACAGGGGACGAGTTTTCGGTGAGCAGTACTTC
NA	NA	TRBV7-8	TRBJ1-1	CASSLDRGRIEAFF	TGTGCCAGCAGCTTAGATAGGGGCAGGATTGAAGCTTTCTTT
few	NA	TRBV18	TRBJ2-7	CASLQDRKEAQYF	TGTGCCAGCTTACAAGACAGAAAAGAGGCCCAGTACTTC